The 7 T cell receptor beta chains presented below share a single source sample, sequenced in a study of cytomegalovirus exposure and HLA in healthy donors. Primers: 60 Vbeta forward and 13 Jbeta reverse. Data came from immunoSEQ multiplex PCR; TCRdb stores just in-frame clones and leaves some out. The sample shows 180,000 or so clones, less than 80% of them seen only once. Sample: PBMCs. These TCRs come from a man in his late teens or twenties in good health and CMV-seronegative.

The chain couples TRBV28 to TRBJ2-7; D is unresolved. Germline lookup yields CDR1 MDHEN and CDR2 SYDVKM. CDR3 length: 11 residues. Trimming cost V 7 bases and J 0 bases, with 4 bases left between them. For the CDR3, the DNA is TGTGCCAGCACCAACTCCTACGAGCAGTACTTC. Amino acids: CASTNSYEQYF.

This clone was observed once. DNA for the CDR3: TGTGCCAGCAGCCCCTATTGGGGGAGGACACCCCTCCACTTT. This encodes CASSPYWGRTPLHF. The genes are TRBV6-5 and TRBJ1-6; maybe TRBD1 (5 bases). The CDR3 has 14 amino acids. Germline CDR1 MNHEY, CDR2 SVGAGI. The V gene lost 6 bases and the J gene lost 11 bases, with 17 bases spanning the gap.

Here the CDR3 reads CASSTTITSGGAGEQFF. CDR3 DNA sequence: TGTGCCAGCAGCACTACCATTACTAGCGGGGGGGCCGGTGAGCAGTTCTTC. The genes are TRBV7-3 and TRBJ2-1; TRBD2 agrees at 13 bases. Trimming took 5 bases from V and 9 from J; bases not matched to a gene: 13. The CDR3 has 17 amino acids. In germline, CDR1 is SGHTA, CDR2 FQGTGA.

This clone came up once. The V and J genes are TRBV5-1 and TRBJ2-3; 10 bases match TRBD2. The length of the CDR3 is 16 residues. Per germline, CDR1 SGHRS and CDR2 YFSETQ. V dropped 1 base and J dropped 4; count of bases not matched to a gene: 6. The DNA for the CDR3 is TGCGCCAGCAGCTTGAGGGGACTAGCGACGGCAGATACGCAGTATTTT. Protein: CASSLRGLATADTQYF.

There are a few counts of this clone. The rearrangement links TRBV25-1 to TRBJ2-2; 8 bases map to TRBD1. The germline CDR1 and CDR2 sequences are MGHDK and SYGVNS. The CDR3 is 15 amino acids. With 6 bases clipped from V and 7 bases from J, the junction kept 10 bases outside the gene matches. The CDR3 DNA follows: TGTGCCAGCAGGAAAACAGGGGGGTTGAGCGGGGAGCTGTTTTTT. Translation gives CASRKTGGLSGELFF.

The table lists this clone with a count of one. The V and J genes are TRBV5-1 and TRBJ2-5; 8 bases line up with TRBD1. The CDR3 consists of 16 residues. J gave up 4 bases and V 3 bases, and 11 bases lay outside the gene matches. Per the germline V gene, CDR1 is SGHRS and CDR2 is YFSETQ. CDR3: CASSSDSRGLGETQYF. The DNA of the CDR3 is TGCGCCAGCAGCTCAGACTCCAGGGGGCTGGGAGAGACCCAGTACTTC.

This clone was picked up one time. This chain connects TRBV9 to TRBJ1-3; a possible D gene is TRBD1 (5 bases). CDR1 is SGDLS, CDR2 YYNGEE, per germline. The CDR3 has 14 amino acids. The V end was cut by 4 bases, the J end by 4 bases, with 12 bases between. CDR3 bases: TGTGCCAGCAGCCCGGGGGAGAGGGGAAACACCATATATTTT. Translated: CASSPGERGNTIYF.